Below are 10 T cell receptor beta chains sequenced from a single sample in a study of cytomegalovirus exposure and HLA in healthy donors. Vbeta (60) and Jbeta (13) primers were used in the PCR. The assay was immunoSEQ multiplex PCR, and TCRdb's table has in-frame clones only and misses some. The profile shows about 120,000 clones, about four fifths of them singletons. The source material was PBMCs. The source is a female donor in good health and CMV-seropositive.

This chain links TRBV14 with TRBJ2-1; no clear D gene. Trimming stripped 3 bases from V and 0 bases from J, with 6 bases between. From germline, CDR1 is SGHDN and CDR2 FVKESK. This CDR3 is 14 amino acids long. The CDR3: CASSQSSSYNEQFF. CDR3 sequence (DNA): TGTGCCAGCAGCCAGTCGAGCTCCTACAATGAGCAGTTCTTC.

This rearrangement joins TRBV6-5 to TRBJ1-5; possibly TRBD1 for D (6 bases). The germline CDR1 and CDR2 sequences are MNHEY and SVGAGI. The CDR3 spans 14 residues. V was pared by 6 bases and J by 4 bases, with 13 bases between. CDR3 residues: CASRTGQRNQPQHF. The CDR3 coding sequence is TGTGCCAGCAGGACTGGACAGCGGAATCAGCCCCAGCATTTT.

The V call is TRBV4-1, the J call TRBJ2-7; 10 bases align to TRBD2. Germline CDR1 MGHRA, CDR2 YSYEKL. This CDR3 comprises 15 residues. V was clipped by 2 bases and J by 4 bases; unmatched bases: 5. CDR3 amino acids: CASSQQAGGPYEQYF. CDR3 DNA sequence: TGCGCCAGCAGCCAACAAGCGGGGGGGCCGTACGAGCAGTACTTC.

The chain links TRBV6-1 to TRBJ1-1, with TRBD1 matching 7 bases. From germline, CDR1 is MNHNS and CDR2 SASEGT. There are 15 residues in the CDR3. Losses at the gene ends were 1 base for V and 13 bases for J; bases not matched to a gene: 15. CDR3 sequence: CASSEVGGRVQVVFF. The CDR3 coding sequence is TGTGCCAGCAGTGAAGTAGGGGGCAGGGTGCAGGTTGTTTTCTTT.

The chain uses TRBV5-1 and TRBJ2-1; D may be TRBD1 (8 bases). The CDR3 covers 15 residues. V was cut by 3 bases and J by 6 bases, with 16 bases left in between. Germline CDR1 and CDR2: SGHRS and YFSETQ. The CDR3, as DNA: TGCGCCAGCAGCTCCCCACAGGGGGGGATCAATGAGCAGTTCTTC. Translated, it gives CASSSPQGGINEQFF.

V usage is TRBV11-2 and J usage is TRBJ1-2, with 9 bases lining up with TRBD1. V dropped 3 bases and J dropped 8; count of bases not matched to a gene: 7. The CDR3 has 14 residues. Germline V lookup: CDR1 SGHAT, CDR2 FQNNGV. CDR3 bases: TGTGCCAGCAGCTTCACCGGGACAGGGAACGGCTACACCTTC. It is translated as CASSFTGTGNGYTF.

This sequence joins TRBV7-2 and TRBJ2-3, with no clear D. Trimming left V 3 bases short and J 0 bases short, with 4 bases between. CDR1 is SGHTA and CDR2 is FQGNSA in the germline V gene. There are 13 residues in the CDR3. CDR3 region: CASSLASTDTQYF. CDR3 bases: TGTGCCAGCAGCTTGGCCAGCACAGATACGCAGTATTTT.

The J gene is TRBJ2-7, the V gene TRBV4-1; the D is unclear. Trimming removed 4 bases at V and 0 bases at J, with 13 bases between. Germline loops: CDR1 MGHRA, CDR2 YSYEKL. The CDR3 extends over 15 amino acids. Here the CDR3 reads CASSRSAHSSYEQYF. CDR3 in DNA: TGCGCCAGCAGCCGAAGCGCGCATAGCTCCTACGAGCAGTACTTC.

The CDR3 coding sequence is TGTGCCAGCAGCTCGGACCGGGACAGGGTAACCGGGGAGCTGTTTTTT. It translates to CASSSDRDRVTGELFF. The chain links TRBV5-4 to TRBJ2-2, with TRBD1 matching 9 bases. The junction had 8 bases not matched to a gene; V was cut back by 3 bases and J by 5 bases. The CDR3 extends over 16 amino acids. Germline V gene data show CDR1 as SGHNT and CDR2 as YYREEE (reference sequence).

This chain joins TRBV9 and TRBJ2-5; 12 nucleotides line up with TRBD2. CDR3 length: 17 residues. V lost 0 bases and J lost 5; bases outside the gene matches: 8. Germline V gene sequence: CDR1 SGDLS, CDR2 YYNGEE. CDR3 region: CASSVGASGGAFETQYF. As DNA, the CDR3 is TGTGCCAGCAGCGTAGGCGCTAGCGGGGGGGCGTTTGAGACCCAGTACTTC.